The clone carrying this TCR beta chain was observed a single time. The data originate from a study of PD-1 blockade in classical Hodgkin lymphoma. The repertoire was sequenced with immunoSEQ multiplex PCR; TCRdb's copy has only in-frame clones and lacks some. Of just under 100,000 clones in the sample, approximately 80% were seen once. Each and every patient relapsed after autologous stem cell transplantation, and patients got differing brentuximab vedotin exposure. CDR3 length: 14 residues. The germline V gene has CDR1 SGHTS and CDR2 YDEGEE. Trimming left V 4 bases short and J 1 base short, with 12 bases between.

The clonotype was recovered from a human donor with classical Hodgkin lymphoma. The specimen comprised peripheral blood mononuclear cells (PBMCs), sampled at baseline. This rearrangement joins TRBV5-8 to TRBJ2-7, with a tentative D call TRBD1 (5 bases). The CDR3 coding sequence is TGTGCCAGCAGCAAGGCAGGGTTTTCCTACGAGCAGTACTTC. Amino acid sequence: CASSKAGFSYEQYF.